Shown below are 17 T cell receptor beta chains from a single sample sequenced in a study of blood T cells in healthy people across ages. The use of a sample-barcoded 5' primer and a J-beta primer mix characterized a second PCR of roughly 6 to 12 cycles. TCRdb reanalysed the 5' RACE reads using MiXCR and keeps one entry per CDR3 protein. The sample lists roughly 700,000 distinct CDR3 sequences, roughly 32% seen once, with approximately 15% in the top ten. Sequenced material: blood. These receptors all come from a woman aged 80 or older in good health.

As for this clonotype: A read error may account for a junction end that differs from germline. The chain has TRBV6-5 and TRBJ2-3; D ambiguous. This CDR3 comprises 10 residues. The germline V gene encodes CDR1 MNHEY and CDR2 SVGAGI. Here the CDR3 reads CVSRSDTQDF. CDR3 coding DNA: TGTGTCAGCAGGTCAGATACGCAGGATTTT.

Many counts were recorded for this clonotype. The rearrangement joins TRBV27 to TRBJ2-7; the D call may be TRBD1 or TRBD2 (5 bases each). Germline V gene sequence: CDR1 MNHEY, CDR2 SMNVEV (reference sequence). This CDR3 is built from 14 residues. Trimming removed 5 bases at V and 3 bases at J, with 14 bases between. In DNA, the CDR3 is TGTGCCAGCAGTCCGCCCGGGACCAACTACGAGCAGTACTTC. Translating gives CASSPPGTNYEQYF.

The V and J genes are TRBV20-1 and TRBJ1-1; D is unresolved. Trimming shortened V by 4 bases and J by 0 bases, and 9 bases separated the two germline ends. The germline gives CDR1 DFQATT, CDR2 SNEGSKA (reference sequence). CDR3 length: 13 amino acids. This CDR3 reads CSATSLMNTEAFF. In DNA, the CDR3 is TGCAGTGCTACGAGCCTTATGAACACTGAAGCTTTCTTT.

This clonotype was seen only a few times. The CDR3 DNA reads TGCAGTGCTAGAAGCCCAGGGATCTATGGCTACACCTTC. This encodes CSARSPGIYGYTF. J is TRBJ1-2 and V is TRBV20-1, with TRBD1 as a possible D gene (5 bases). In germline, CDR1 is DFQATT, CDR2 SNEGSKA (reference sequence). V dropped 2 bases and J dropped 4 bases, with 11 bases sitting between them. The CDR3 is made up of 13 amino acids.

With regard to this clonotype: Just one base apart from a much larger clone, this may be a read error. V gene TRBV12-3 or TRBV12-4 combines with J gene TRBJ2-5; TRBD1 or TRBD2 may be the D gene (5 bases each). CDR3 length: 16 amino acids. The CDR3 nucleotides are TGTGCCAGCAGTTCGGGACGGGGTTCGTACCAAGGGACCCAGTACTTC. It specifies CASSSGRGSYQGTQYF.

In its sample, this clonotype was seen many times. Relative to the germline gene, one junction end is altered; a read error may explain this. This chain connects TRBV9 to TRBJ2-1; TRBD1 matches 7 bases. Germline V lookup: CDR1 SGDLS, CDR2 YYNGEE. The CDR3 has 16 residues. The CDR3 DNA is TGTGCCAGCAGCCCGGACCCAGGGACAGCTTACAGTGAGCAGTTCTTC. It encodes CASSPDPGTAYSEQFF.

This clonotype has a count of ten or more. The chain uses TRBV5-8 and TRBJ2-7, with D maybe TRBD1 (6 bases). There are 15 residues in the CDR3. The ends were cut back, 2 bases at V and 3 bases at J, with 15 bases in the middle. Germline values: CDR1 SGHTS, CDR2 YDEGEE. CDR3 loop: CASSFGQSHFYEQYF. CDR3 bases: TGTGCCAGCAGCTTTGGACAGAGCCATTTCTACGAGCAGTACTTC.

At least ten counts were recorded for this clonotype. The chain joins TRBV4-1 to TRBJ2-7; 8 nucleotides align to TRBD2. Per germline, CDR1 MGHRA and CDR2 YSYEKL. Trimming took 1 base from V and 4 from J; bases not matched to a gene: 9. The CDR3 sequence is 16 residues long. CDR3 sequence reads: CASSQVAGGERYEQYF. The CDR3 DNA reads TGCGCCAGCAGCCAAGTCGCGGGGGGCGAGCGGTACGAGCAGTACTTC.

This clonotype was counted at least ten times. The rearrangement joins TRBV20-1 to TRBJ1-1; 8 positions match TRBD1. Germline V CDR1 and CDR2: DFQATT, SNEGSKA (reference sequence). The CDR3 is 14 residues long. V dropped 1 base and J dropped 3; count of bases not matched to a gene: 4. CDR3 sequence reads: CSARALTGDTEAFF. The CDR3 region has the DNA TGCAGTGCTAGAGCCTTGACAGGGGACACTGAAGCTTTCTTT.

This clonotype was recorded many times. The chain is built from TRBV5-1 and TRBJ2-3; TRBD1 matches at 12 bases. The J segment lost 0 bases and the V segment lost 3 bases, leaving 5 bases of the junction unmatched. Germline CDR1 SGHRS, CDR2 YFSETQ. CDR3 size: 17 residues. The CDR3 DNA sequence: TGCGCCAGCAGCTGGAGGGGACAGGGGGCTAGCACAGATACGCAGTATTTT. Translating it yields CASSWRGQGASTDTQYF.

The sample holds many counts of this clonotype. In nucleotides, the CDR3 is TGCAGTGCTTCCGGTCTGGACGAGACCGGGACAGGGGGCGTTTATAGCAATCAGCCCCAGCATTTT. This sequence encodes CSASGLDETGTGGVYSNQPQHF. The J gene is TRBJ1-5, the V gene TRBV20-1; TRBD1 matches 12 bases. CDR1 DFQATT and CDR2 SNEGSKA come from the germline V gene (reference sequence). This CDR3 has 22 amino acids. Losses at the gene ends were 5 bases for V and 0 bases for J; bases not matched to a gene: 23.

The gene calls are TRBV2 and TRBJ1-2; 7 bases match TRBD1. V gave up 6 bases and J gave up 5 bases; unmatched junction bases: 9. This CDR3 has 14 residues. The germline V gene encodes CDR1 SNHLY and CDR2 FYNNEI. The CDR3 spells CASRTGQQFYGYTF. CDR3 sequence (DNA): TGTGCCAGCAGGACGGGACAGCAATTTTATGGCTACACCTTC. Full variable domain (outside the CDR3, taken from reference TRBV2 and TRBJ1-2): EPEVTQTPSHQVTQMGQEVILRCVPISNHLYFYWYRQILGQKVEFLVSFYNNEISEKSEIFDDQFSVERPDGSNFTLKIRSTKLEDSAMYFCASRTGQQFYGYTFGSGTRLTVV.

There are many counts of this clonotype. The gene calls are TRBV7-2 and TRBJ1-4; D gene unclear. Trimming removed 4 bases at V and 8 bases at J, with 8 bases between. Looked up from germline, CDR1 is SGHTA and CDR2 is FQGNSA. There are 12 residues in the CDR3. CDR3 in amino acids: CASSYQTEKLFF. DNA for the CDR3: TGTGCCAGCAGCTACCAGACGGAAAAACTGTTTTTT.

V and J are TRBV15 and TRBJ1-2; D remains unclear. This CDR3 contains 14 residues. Germline values: CDR1 LNHNV, CDR2 YYDKDF (reference sequence). Trimming cost V 1 base and J 5 bases, with 11 bases left between them. CDR3 in DNA: TGTGCCACCAGCAGAGGTGACGAGCGGTATGGCTACACCTTC. Protein product: CATSRGDERYGYTF. Full variable domain (remainder filled in from reference TRBV15 and TRBJ1-2): DAMVIQNPRYQVTQFGKPVTLSCSQTLNHNVMYWYQQKSSQAPKLLFHYYDKDFNNEADTPDNFQSRRPNTSFCFLDIRSPGLGDTAMYLCATSRGDERYGYTFGSGTRLTVV.

This clonotype came up many times. This rearrangement joins TRBV7-2 to TRBJ2-1, with 9 bases aligning to TRBD1. J lost 2 bases, V lost 7 bases, and 3 bases had no gene match. Germline lookup yields CDR1 SGHTA and CDR2 FQGNSA. This CDR3 is 14 amino acids long. The CDR3 here is CASNRDRAYNEQFF. As DNA, the CDR3 is TGTGCCAGCAACCGGGACAGGGCCTACAATGAGCAGTTCTTC.

Comments on this clonotype: A single base separates this from a much larger clone, so it may be a read error. The chain is built from TRBV9 and TRBJ2-1; 11 bases fit TRBD2. The J call is doubtful: the DNA matches TRBJ2-7 better. Germline V gene lookup returns CDR1 SGDLS and CDR2 YYNGEE. CDR3 length: 16 residues. Here the CDR3 reads CASSVSSGGAENEQYF. Written as DNA, the CDR3 is TGTGCCAGCAGCGTAAGTAGCGGGGGGGCTGAGAATGAGCAGTACTTC.

This clonotype was detected a few times. A much larger clone is a single base away; this may be a read error. This sequence joins TRBV7-2 and TRBJ2-1; D may be TRBD1 or TRBD2 (6 bases each). The J call is in doubt because the DNA end fits TRBJ2-7 better. The CDR3 length is 16 residues. Germline assignment: CDR1 SGHTA and CDR2 FQGNSA. This chain's CDR3 is CASSLVGGPSYNEQYF. CDR3 nucleotide sequence: TGTGCCAGCAGCTTAGTGGGGGGCCCCTCCTACAATGAGCAGTACTTC.